This record covers a single TCR beta chain. Reverse transcribed after extraction, RNA yielded cDNA as the sequencing template. TCRdb keeps only in-frame clones here, not all; method: immunoSEQ multiplex PCR. The data contain 150,000 to 200,000 clones, around three fifths of them singletons. Regarding treatment: oral pan-JAK inhibitor, 5-10 mg twice daily. The sample belongs to a study of CD8+ T cells in alopecia areata. In germline, CDR1 is LNHDA, CDR2 SQIVND (reference sequence). CDR3 length: 14 amino acids. V was pared by 5 bases and J by 4 bases, with 6 bases of the junction left unmatched. The sequence derives from a human donor with alopecia areata. Specimen: CD4+ T cells sorted from blood, collected between weeks 49 and 50, from a patient treated with tofacitinib. The chain joins TRBV19 to TRBJ1-2; 8 bases agree with TRBD1. CDR3 sequence reads: CASSQGAILYGYTF. DNA of the CDR3: TGTGCCAGTAGTCAGGGGGCCATCCTCTATGGCTACACCTTC. The whole variable domain, remainder taken from reference TRBV19 and TRBJ1-2, is DGGITQSPKYLFRKEGQNVTLSCEQNLNHDAMYWYRQDPGQGLRLIYYSQIVNDFQKGDIAEGYSVSREKKESFPLTVTSAQKNPTAFYLCASSQGAILYGYTFGSGTRLTVV.